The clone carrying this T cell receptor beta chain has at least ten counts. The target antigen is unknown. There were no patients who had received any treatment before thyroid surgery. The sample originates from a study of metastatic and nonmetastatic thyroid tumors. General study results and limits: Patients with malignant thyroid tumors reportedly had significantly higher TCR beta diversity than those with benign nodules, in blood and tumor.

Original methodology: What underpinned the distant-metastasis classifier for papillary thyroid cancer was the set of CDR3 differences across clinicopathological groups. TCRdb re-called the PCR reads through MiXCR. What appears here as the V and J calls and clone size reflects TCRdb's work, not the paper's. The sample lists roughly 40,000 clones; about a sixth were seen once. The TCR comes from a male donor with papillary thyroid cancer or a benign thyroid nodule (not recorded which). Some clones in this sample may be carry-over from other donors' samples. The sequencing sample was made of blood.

The CDR3 sequence is CASSQGGYSNQPQHF. CDR3 DNA: TGTGCCAGCAGCCAAGGGGGATATAGCAATCAGCCCCAGCATTTT. The gene calls are TRBV3-1 and TRBJ1-5; no reliable D call. The germline CDR1 and CDR2 sequences are LGHDT and YNNKEL (reference sequence). Trimming took off 1 base at V and 0 bases at J, with 7 bases between the two ends. CDR3 length: 15 residues.